The clone carrying this T cell receptor (beta chain) was observed a handful of times. The data are from a study of human T cells and chemical hapten exposure. The time point here: patch test 1, 2 weeks after DPC sensitization. Stated treatment: therapeutic diphenylcyclopropenone sensitization with weekly scalp DPC. Germline V lookup: CDR1 SEHNR, CDR2 FQNEAQ (reference sequence). This CDR3 spans 13 amino acids. V was trimmed by 1 base and J by 6 bases, leaving 9 bases between them. TCRdb re-derived calls from the RACE reads in MiXCR, one entry per CDR3 protein. The sample shows roughly 45,000 distinct CDR3 sequences, about a tenth of them seen only once.

V usage is TRBV7-9 and J usage is TRBJ1-2, with a weak D call TRBD1 (6 bases). The input for sequencing was whole blood, taken in connection with sensitization to the hapten diphenylcyclopropenone (DPC). The sequence came from a woman between 45 and 60 years old with alopecia areata. Some clones in this sample may be carry-over from other donors' samples. The DNA of the CDR3 is TGTGCCAGCAGCTTAGTAGGGGGTGATGGCTACACCTTC. Protein sequence: CASSLVGGDGYTF.